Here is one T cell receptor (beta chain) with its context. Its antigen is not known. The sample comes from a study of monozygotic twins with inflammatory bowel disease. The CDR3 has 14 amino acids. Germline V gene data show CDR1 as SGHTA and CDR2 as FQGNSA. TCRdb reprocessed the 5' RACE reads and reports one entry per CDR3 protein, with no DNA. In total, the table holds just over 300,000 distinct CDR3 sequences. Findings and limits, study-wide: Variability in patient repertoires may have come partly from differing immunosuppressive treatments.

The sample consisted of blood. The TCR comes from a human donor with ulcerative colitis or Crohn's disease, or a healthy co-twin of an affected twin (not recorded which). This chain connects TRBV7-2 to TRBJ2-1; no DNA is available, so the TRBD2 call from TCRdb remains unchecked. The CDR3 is CASSPGRAGNEQFF.